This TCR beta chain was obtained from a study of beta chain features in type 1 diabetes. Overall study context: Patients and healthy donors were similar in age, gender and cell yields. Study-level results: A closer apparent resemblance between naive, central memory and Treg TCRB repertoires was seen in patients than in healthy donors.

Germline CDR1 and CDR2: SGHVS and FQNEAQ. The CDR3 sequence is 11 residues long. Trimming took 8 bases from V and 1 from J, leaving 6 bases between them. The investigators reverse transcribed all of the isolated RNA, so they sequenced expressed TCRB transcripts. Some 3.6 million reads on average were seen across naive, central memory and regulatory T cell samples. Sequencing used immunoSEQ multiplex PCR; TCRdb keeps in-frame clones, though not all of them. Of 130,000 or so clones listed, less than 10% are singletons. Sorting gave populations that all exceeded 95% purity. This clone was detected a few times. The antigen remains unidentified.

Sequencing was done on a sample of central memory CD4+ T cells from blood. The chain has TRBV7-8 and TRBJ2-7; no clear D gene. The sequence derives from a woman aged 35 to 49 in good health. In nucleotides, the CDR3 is TGTGCCAGCGGCACGTCCTACGAGCAGTACTTC. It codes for CASGTSYEQYF.